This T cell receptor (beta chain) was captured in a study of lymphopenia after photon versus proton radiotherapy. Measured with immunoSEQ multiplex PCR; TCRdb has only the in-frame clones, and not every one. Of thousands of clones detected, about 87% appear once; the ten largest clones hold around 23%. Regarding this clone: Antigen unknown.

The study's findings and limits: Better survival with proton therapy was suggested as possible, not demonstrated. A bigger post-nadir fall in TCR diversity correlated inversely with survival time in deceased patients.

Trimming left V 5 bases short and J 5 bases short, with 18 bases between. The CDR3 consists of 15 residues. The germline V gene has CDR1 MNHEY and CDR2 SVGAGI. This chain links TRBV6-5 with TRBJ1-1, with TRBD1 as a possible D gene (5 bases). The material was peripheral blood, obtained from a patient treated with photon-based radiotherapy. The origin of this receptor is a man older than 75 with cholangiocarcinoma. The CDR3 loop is CASSNLDSLGTEAFF. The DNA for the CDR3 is TGTGCCAGCAGTAACCTAGACAGCTTGGGGACTGAAGCTTTCTTT.